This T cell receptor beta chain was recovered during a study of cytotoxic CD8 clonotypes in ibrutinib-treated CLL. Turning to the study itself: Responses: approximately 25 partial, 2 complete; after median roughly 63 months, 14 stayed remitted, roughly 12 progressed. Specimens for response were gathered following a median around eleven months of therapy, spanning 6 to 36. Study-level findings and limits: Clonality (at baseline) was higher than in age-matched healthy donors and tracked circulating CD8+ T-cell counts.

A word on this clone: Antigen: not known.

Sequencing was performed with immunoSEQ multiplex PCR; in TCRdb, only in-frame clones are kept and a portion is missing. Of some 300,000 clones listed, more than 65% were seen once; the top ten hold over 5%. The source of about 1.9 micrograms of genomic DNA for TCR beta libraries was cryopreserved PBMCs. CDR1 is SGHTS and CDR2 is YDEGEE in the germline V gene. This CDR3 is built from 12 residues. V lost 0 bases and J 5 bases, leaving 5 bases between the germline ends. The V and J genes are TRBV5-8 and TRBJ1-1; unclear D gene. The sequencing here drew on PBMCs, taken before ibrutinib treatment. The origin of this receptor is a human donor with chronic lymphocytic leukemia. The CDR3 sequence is CASSLGVTEAFF. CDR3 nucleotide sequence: TGTGCCAGCAGCTTGGGGGTTACTGAAGCTTTCTTT. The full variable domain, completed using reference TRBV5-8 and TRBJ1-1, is EAGVTQSPTHLIKTRGQQATLRCSPISGHTSVYWYQQALGLGLQFLLWYDEGEERNRGNFPPRFSGRQFPNYSSELNVNALELEDSALYLCASSLGVTEAFFGQGTRLTVV.